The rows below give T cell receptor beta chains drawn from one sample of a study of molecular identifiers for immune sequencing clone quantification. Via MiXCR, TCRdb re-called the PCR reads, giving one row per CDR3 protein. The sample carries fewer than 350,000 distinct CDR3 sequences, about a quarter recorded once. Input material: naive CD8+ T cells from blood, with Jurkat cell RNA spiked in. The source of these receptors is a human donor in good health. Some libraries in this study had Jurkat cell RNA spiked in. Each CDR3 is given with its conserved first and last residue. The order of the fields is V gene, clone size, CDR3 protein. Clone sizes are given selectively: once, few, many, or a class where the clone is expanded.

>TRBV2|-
CASSEVSGVWGEQYF
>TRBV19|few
CASSISLASSYNEQFF
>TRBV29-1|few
CSVEPVGTSGRAYEQYF
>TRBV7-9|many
CASSLFGQPQHF
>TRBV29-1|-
CSGLAGSSYNEQFF
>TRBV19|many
CASGAGSSYEQYF
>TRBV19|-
CASSIGTNHRTDTQYF
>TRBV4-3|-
CASSPALAPYNEQFF
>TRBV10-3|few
CAISETGNQPQHF
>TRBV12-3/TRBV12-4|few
CASSSDRALGETQYF
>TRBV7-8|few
CASSMRLALGNEQFF
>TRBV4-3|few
CASNVWEGNTEAFF
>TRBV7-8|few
CASSLELGQEYHNEQFF
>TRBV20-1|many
CSAASGRVSYEQYF
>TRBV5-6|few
CASSLKQDGNTIYF
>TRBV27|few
CASSLGSGLSTEAFF
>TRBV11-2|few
CASSPGLAASYEQYF
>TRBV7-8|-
CASSLRGRNTQYF
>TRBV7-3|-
CASSLSPGTPWGEQFF
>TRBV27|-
CASSLAAGGVGTDTQYF
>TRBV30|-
CAWRPPRDRGVDEQVF
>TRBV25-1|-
CASSDGKGAGVTQYF
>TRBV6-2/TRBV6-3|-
CASSPSGGYTEAFF
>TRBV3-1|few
CASSAYQGAEAFF
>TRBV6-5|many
CASSPYTGMNTEAFF
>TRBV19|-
CASSKVSPDRGRQPQHF
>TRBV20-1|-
CSARVPGQFPYEHYF
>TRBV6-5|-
CASSYYSGAWSGNTIYF
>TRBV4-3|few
CASSQEQTSGRAWGTDTQYF
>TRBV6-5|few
CTSRTGAWDFVYF
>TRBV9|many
CASSSGGTGELFF
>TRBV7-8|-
CASSLATGGNSPLHF
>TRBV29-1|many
CSVELTVSDTQYF
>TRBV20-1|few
CSARDRAPSTGELFF
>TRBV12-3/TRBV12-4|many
CASSLLVASTDTQYF
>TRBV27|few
CASSTLRTGLTTGELFF
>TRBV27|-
CASSSGGVLVPDTQYF
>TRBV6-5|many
CASSYSRRALNTEAFF
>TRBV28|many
CASSLVGGRGSQPQHF
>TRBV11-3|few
CASSLETSGLYNEQFF
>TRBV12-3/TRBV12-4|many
CASTKSTGTFYNEQFF
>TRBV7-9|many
CASSLLGQPQHF
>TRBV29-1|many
CSVERSNTGELFF
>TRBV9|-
CASSGEGLSYNEQFF
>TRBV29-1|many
CSVAPVTYNEQFF
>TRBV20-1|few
CSARVVGETQYF
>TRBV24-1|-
CATSEGMSNTQYF
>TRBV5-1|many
CASSMGLYDDDSTDTQYF
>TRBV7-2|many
CASSLEGTVFFENIQYF
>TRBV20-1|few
CSARLDLYEQYF
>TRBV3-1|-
CASSQDGGYQPQHF
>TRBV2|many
CASSEMDGTSLDYGYTF
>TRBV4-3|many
CASSQDLRTGKNIQYF
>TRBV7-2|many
CASSLGVAADTQYF
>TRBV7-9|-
CASSPQGAYEQYF